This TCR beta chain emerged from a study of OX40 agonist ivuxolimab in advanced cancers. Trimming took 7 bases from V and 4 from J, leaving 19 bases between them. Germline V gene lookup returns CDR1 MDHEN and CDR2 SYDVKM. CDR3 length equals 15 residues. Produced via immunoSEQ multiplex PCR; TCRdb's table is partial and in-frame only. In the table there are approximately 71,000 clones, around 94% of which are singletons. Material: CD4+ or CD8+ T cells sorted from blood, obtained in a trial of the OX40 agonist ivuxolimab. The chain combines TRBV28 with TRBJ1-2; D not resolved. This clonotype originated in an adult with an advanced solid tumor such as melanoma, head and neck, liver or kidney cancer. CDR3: CASTLGGWLTYGYTF. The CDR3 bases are TGTGCCAGCACCCTAGGAGGATGGCTGACCTATGGCTACACCTTC.